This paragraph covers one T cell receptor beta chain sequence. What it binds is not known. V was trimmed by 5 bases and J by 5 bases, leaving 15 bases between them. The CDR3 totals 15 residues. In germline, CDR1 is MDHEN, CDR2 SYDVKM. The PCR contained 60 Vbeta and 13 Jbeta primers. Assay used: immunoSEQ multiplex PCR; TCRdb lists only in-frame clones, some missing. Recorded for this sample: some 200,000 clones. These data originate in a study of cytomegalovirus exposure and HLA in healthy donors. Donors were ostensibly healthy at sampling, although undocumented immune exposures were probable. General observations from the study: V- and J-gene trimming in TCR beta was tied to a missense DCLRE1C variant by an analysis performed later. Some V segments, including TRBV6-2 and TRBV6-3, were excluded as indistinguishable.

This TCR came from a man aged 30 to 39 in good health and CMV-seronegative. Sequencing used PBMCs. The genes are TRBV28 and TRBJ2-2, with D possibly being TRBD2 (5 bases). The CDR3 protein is CASSTQGSGTGELFF. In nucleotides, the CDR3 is TGTGCCAGCAGTACTCAAGGTTCGGGGACCGGGGAGCTGTTTTTT.